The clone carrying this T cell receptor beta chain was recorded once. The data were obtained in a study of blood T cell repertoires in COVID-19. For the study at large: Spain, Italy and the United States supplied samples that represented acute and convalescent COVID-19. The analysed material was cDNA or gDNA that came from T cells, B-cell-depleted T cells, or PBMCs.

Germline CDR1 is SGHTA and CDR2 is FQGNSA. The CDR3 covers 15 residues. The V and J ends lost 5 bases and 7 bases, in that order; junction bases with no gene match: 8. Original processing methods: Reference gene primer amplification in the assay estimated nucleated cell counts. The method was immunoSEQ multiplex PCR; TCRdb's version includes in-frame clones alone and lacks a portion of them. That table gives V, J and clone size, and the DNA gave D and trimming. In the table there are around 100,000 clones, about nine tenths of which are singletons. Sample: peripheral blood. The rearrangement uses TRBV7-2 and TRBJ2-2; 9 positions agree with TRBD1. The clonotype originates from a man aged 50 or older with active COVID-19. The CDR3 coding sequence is TGTGCCAGCAGCATGGACAGGGGAGGTCGCGGGGAGCTGTTTTTT. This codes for CASSMDRGGRGELFF.